This TCR beta chain was captured by sequencing in a study of PD-L1 blockade in urothelial cancer. Across the study: At 6 weeks and at 3 weeks (second dose) after treatment start, blood was analyzed.

This CDR3 has 17 amino acids. V was pared by 2 bases and J by 0 bases, with 17 bases between. The germline V gene has CDR1 PRHDT and CDR2 FYEKMQ (reference sequence). Time point defined: pretreatment peripheral blood. Assay: immunoSEQ multiplex PCR; the TCRdb copy retains only in-frame clones and omits some. The data show 70,000 to 100,000 clones, about 83% seen once. The TCR originated in a man between 60 and 75 years old with urothelial cancer. The specimen comprised PBMCs, sampled around atezolizumab (anti-PD-L1) treatment. The chain employs TRBV13 and TRBJ2-7; no clear D. The chain's CDR3 is CASSLRRGGTYSYEQYF. The DNA for the CDR3 is TGTGCCAGCAGCTTAAGGCGAGGTGGAACGTACTCCTACGAGCAGTACTTC. The full variable domain, rest sourced from reference TRBV13 and TRBJ2-7, is AAGVIQSPRHLIKEKRETATLKCYPIPRHDTVYWYQQGPGQDPQFLISFYEKMQSDKGSIPDRFSAQQFSDYHSELNMSSLELGDSALYFCASSLRRGGTYSYEQYFGPGTRLTVT.